Sequencing of this TCR beta chain was carried out in a study of blood T cell repertoires in COVID-19. On the study more broadly: Researchers got acute and convalescent COVID-19 samples from the United States, Italy and Spain. Sample material is recorded as cDNA or gDNA derived from T cells, B-cell-depleted T cells, or PBMCs.

Germline CDR1 MNHEY, CDR2 SVGAGI. Trimming cost V 4 bases and J 2 bases; bases outside gene matches: 4. CDR3 length equals 16 residues. How the authors handled the data: Nucleated cell counts were estimated from reference gene primer amplification. This table comes from immunoSEQ multiplex PCR, and its TCRdb copy is limited to in-frame clones, with some not included. V, J and clone size are those of that table, while D and trimming were read from the DNA. Seen here are some 220,000 clones, roughly 87% observed once, and the top ten hold about an eighth. Sequenced material: peripheral blood. The clonotype comes from a woman aged 18-29 years who had recovered from COVID-19. V is TRBV6-5 and J is TRBJ2-3; TRBD2 agrees at 12 bases. For the CDR3, the DNA is TGTGCCAGCAGTTTGGGACTAGCGGGCACCACAGATACGCAGTATTTT. Translation: CASSLGLAGTTDTQYF.